Given below is one TCR beta chain in context. The antigen is unknown. Using its own MiXCR run on the 5' RACE reads, TCRdb lists one record per CDR3 protein. The sample contains around 600,000 distinct CDR3 sequences, around an eighth of which appear only once. The entry originates in a study of T cells after yellow fever vaccination. Study-wide points: By day 5 rather than day 15, the secondary response had peaked, though it was weaker.

V lost 2 bases to trimming and J lost 3 bases; unmatched junction nucleotides: 6. The CDR3 has 16 amino acids. From germline, CDR1 is ENHRY and CDR2 SYGVKD. The chain uses TRBV10-3 and TRBJ1-4; TRBD1 matches at 7 bases. The specimen was PBMCs, collected on the day of the yellow fever booster vaccination. This receptor was obtained from a man aged 25 to 40 who received the YFV17D yellow fever vaccine. The CDR3 DNA reads as TGTGCCATCAGTGAGAGGACAGGACTCTCTAATGAAAAACTGTTTTTT. Translating gives CAISERTGLSNEKLFF.